The clone carrying this TCR beta chain was observed many times. The data are from a study of control samples from healthy donors and cancer patients. Some clones are missing from TCRdb's copy, which holds only in-frame ones; the method was immunoSEQ multiplex PCR. The sample shows 150,000 to 200,000 clones, 90% of them seen only once. CDR1 is SNHLY, CDR2 FYNNEI, per germline. This CDR3 is 15 amino acids long. V dropped 6 bases and J dropped 4; count of bases not matched to a gene: 4. Input material: blood. The chain joins TRBV2 to TRBJ2-2, with TRBD2 matching over 11 bases. This sequence was found in a woman between 45 and 65 years old in good health. CDR3 coding DNA: TGTGCCAGCAGGCGACTAGCGGGAAGCACCGGGGAGCTGTTTTTT. This encodes CASRRLAGSTGELFF.